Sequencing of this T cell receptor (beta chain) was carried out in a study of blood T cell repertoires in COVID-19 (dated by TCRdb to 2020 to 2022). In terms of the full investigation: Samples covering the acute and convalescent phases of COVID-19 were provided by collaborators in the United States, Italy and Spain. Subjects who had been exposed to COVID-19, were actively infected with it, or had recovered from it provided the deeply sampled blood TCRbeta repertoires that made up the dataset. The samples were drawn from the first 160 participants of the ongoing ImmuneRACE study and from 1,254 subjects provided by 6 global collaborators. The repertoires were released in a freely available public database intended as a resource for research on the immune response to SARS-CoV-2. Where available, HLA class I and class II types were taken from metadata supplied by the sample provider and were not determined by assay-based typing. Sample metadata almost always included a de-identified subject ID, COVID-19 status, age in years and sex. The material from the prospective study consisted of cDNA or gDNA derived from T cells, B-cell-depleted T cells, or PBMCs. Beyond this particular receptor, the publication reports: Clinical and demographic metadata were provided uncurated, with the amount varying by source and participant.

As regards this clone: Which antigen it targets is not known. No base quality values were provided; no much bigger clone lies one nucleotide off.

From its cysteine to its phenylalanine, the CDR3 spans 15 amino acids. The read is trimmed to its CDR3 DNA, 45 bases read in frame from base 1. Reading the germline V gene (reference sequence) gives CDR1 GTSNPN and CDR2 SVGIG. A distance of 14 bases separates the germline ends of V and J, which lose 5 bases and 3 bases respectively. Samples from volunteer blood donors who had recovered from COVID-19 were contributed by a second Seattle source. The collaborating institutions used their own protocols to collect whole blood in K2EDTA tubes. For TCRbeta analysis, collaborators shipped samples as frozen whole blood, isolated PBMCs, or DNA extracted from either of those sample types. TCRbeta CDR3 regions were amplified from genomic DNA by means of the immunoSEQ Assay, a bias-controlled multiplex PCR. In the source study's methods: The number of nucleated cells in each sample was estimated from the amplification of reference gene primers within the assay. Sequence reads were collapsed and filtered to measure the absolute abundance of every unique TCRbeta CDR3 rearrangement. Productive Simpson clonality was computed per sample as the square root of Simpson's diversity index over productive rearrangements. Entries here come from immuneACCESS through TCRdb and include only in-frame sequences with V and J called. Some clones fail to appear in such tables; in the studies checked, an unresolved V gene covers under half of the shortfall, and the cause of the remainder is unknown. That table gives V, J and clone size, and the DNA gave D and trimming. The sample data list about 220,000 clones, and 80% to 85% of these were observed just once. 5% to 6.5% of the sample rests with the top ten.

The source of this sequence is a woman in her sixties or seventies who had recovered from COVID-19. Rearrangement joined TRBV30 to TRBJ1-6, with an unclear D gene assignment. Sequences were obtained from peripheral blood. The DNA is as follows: TGTGCCTGGGAGCGGGGATTAGGCTATAATTCACCCCTCCACTTT. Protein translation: CAWERGLGYNSPLHF.